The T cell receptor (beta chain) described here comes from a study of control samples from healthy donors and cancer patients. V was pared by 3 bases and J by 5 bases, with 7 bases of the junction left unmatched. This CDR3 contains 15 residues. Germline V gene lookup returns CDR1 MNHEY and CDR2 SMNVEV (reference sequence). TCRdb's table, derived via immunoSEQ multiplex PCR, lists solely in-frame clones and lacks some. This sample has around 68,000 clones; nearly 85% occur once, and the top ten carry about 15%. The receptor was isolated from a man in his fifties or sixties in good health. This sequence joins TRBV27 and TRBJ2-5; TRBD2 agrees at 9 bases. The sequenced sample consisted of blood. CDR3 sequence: CASSLGAGGGETQYF. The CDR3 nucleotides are TGTGCCAGCAGTTTGGGAGCGGGGGGAGGGGAGACCCAGTACTTC.